A single count supports the clone carrying this T cell receptor beta chain. Data came from immunoSEQ multiplex PCR; TCRdb stores just in-frame clones and leaves some out. The repertoire holds under 150,000 clones, more than 65% seen once, with 3.5% to 4.5% in the top ten. The record originates from a study of blood T cell repertoires in COVID-19. Overall study context: Sources were T cells, B-cell-depleted T cells, or PBMCs; the material itself was cDNA or gDNA.

The sample was peripheral blood. The source of this sequence is a woman aged 55-69 years with acute or convalescent COVID-19.

The CDR3 loop is CASSLAGTGLNEQYF. CDR3 in DNA: TGTGCCAGCAGCTTAGCCGGGACAGGGCTGAACGAGCAGTACTTC. The chain has TRBV7-9 and TRBJ2-7; 9 bases are shared with TRBD1. Germline CDR1 is SEHNR and CDR2 is FQNEAQ (reference sequence). The V segment lost 0 bases and the J segment 5 bases; nucleotides outside the gene matches: 5. The CDR3 contains 15 residues.